This T cell receptor (beta chain) was captured by sequencing in a study of T cell responses to AZD1222 COVID-19 vaccine (dated by TCRdb to about 2021). Describing the broader study: AZD1222 recipients given second doses at about 4 weeks or at about 12 weeks were pooled, since spike-specific TCR depth and breadth were not found to differ between the two schedules. TCR sequencing was performed for 230 to 250 trial participants, of whom about 200 were given two doses of AZD1222 and some 25 were given two doses of MenACWY control vaccine. Enrollment into the trials was organized by age into subgroups of 18-55, 56-69 and 70-plus years, and those subgroups contained about 160, 30 and 59 TCR-sequenced participants, respectively. The research as a whole found: The 56-69-year group was small, and its depth increase did not reach significance, likely because of low power. Reportedly, almost half of the unique spike-specific TCRs recognized epitopes lying outside the regions that are mutated in the B.1.351 and B.1.1.7 variants. No day 14 peak-response samples were available, so repertoires were characterized only after the peak T cell response. Vaccine-associated CD4 TCRs spanned the whole spike protein, with dominant responses in regions 160-218 and 743-854. Only a handful of AZD1222 recipients were SARS-CoV-2 seropositive at baseline, limiting conclusions about previously exposed vaccinees. Spike-specific TCR breadth and depth rose significantly after two AZD1222 doses compared with day 0 and with MenACWY recipients. Participants were mostly white British and included more females than males, and it was suggested by the authors that clonal diversity may have been underestimated.

The CDR3 regions of human TCRbeta chains were analyzed by immunosequencing. On the study's bioinformatics: TCRs in the repertoires were matched against a reference library of SARS-CoV-2-specific TCRs that had been generated with the MIRA antigen-specificity platform. Breadth was defined as the fraction of unique TCRs that were SARS-CoV-2-associated. Depth was defined as the fraction of total T cells that were SARS-CoV-2-associated. Using the MIRA data, each spike-specific TCR was assigned both to the spike region to which the TCR was reactive and to a CD4 or CD8 class. Log10-transformed breadth and depth values were compared by one-way ANOVA with Sidak's multiple comparisons tests. TCRdb obtained this table from immuneACCESS and retained in-frame rearrangements with V and J assigned. These tables miss some clones; where compared with another copy, unresolved V genes account for less than half of the shortfall, and the remainder is unexplained. The DNA was the basis for D and trimming; V, J and clone size are from that table. This sample is represented by around 110,000 clones; 85% to 95% of them were singletons. The ten largest make up over 2.5% of the sample.

As to this clone: Its specific antigen is unknown. Within one base of it there is no much larger clone, and no base qualities were kept.

The time point label corresponds to: baseline before first vaccination. The vaccinee samples were drawn from two UK trials, COV001 and COV002, one of which was a single-blind randomized controlled phase 2/3 trial testing AZD1222 (ChAdOx1 nCoV-19) in healthy adults. For TCRbeta chain sequencing, PBMC samples were collected from trial participants at day 0 and at day 28 after the second dose. The CDR3 runs 14 amino acids, cysteine and phenylalanine included. Only the CDR3 region is kept as DNA, spanning 42 bases read in frame from base 1. As encoded in the germline V gene (reference sequence), CDR1 is SGHNT while CDR2 is YYREEE. The junction shows trimming of 3 bases on V and 8 bases on J, plus 15 bases between the germline ends.

Recombination linked TRBV5-4 to TRBJ2-1, with no reliable assignment of the D segment. This sample comprised peripheral blood, obtained on day 0 of AZD1222 vaccination. This TCR derives from an adult in good health. The sequenced DNA: TGTGCCAGCAGCTCGGACGCAAACCGGTATGAGCAGTTCTTC. It codes for CASSSDANRYEQFF. Extended through the reference TRBV5-4 and TRBJ2-1 proteins, this CDR3 yields the full variable domain: ETGVTQSPTHLIKTRGQQVTLRCSSQSGHNTVSWYQQALGQGPQFIFQYYREEENGRGNFPPRFSGLQFPNYSSELNVNALELDDSALYLCASSSDANRYEQFFGPGTRLTVL.